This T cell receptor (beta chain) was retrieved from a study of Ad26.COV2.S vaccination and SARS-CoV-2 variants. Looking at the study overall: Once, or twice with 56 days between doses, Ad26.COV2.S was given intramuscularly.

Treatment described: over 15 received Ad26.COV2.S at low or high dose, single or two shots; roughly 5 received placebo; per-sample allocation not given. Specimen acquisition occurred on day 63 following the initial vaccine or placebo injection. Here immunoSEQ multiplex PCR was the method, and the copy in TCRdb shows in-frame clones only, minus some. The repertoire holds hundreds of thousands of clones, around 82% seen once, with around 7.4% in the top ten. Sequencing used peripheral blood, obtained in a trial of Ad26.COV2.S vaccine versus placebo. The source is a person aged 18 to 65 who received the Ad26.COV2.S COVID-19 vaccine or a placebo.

The CDR3 protein is CASSIPGVRDEQYF. CDR3 DNA sequence: TGTGCCAGTAGTATTCCGGGGGTTCGCGACGAGCAGTACTTC. V and J are TRBV19 and TRBJ2-7, with TRBD2 as a possible D gene (6 bases). With 3 bases removed from V and 5 bases from J, the gap between germline ends came to 14 bases. This CDR3 contains 14 residues. The V gene's germline CDR1 is LNHDA and CDR2 SQIVND (reference sequence).